The clone carrying this T cell receptor beta chain was picked up a small number of times. Antigen: not known. As the method for making TCR beta libraries, quantitative 5'-RACE with molecular barcodes was used. TCRdb fed the 5' RACE reads into MiXCR, producing one record per CDR3 protein. The profile shows some 840,000 distinct CDR3 sequences, approximately 12% of them singletons. The ends were cut back, 6 bases at V and 9 bases at J, with 18 bases in the middle. CDR3 length: 13 residues. This sample is part of a study of CD8 T cells in ankylosing spondylitis. Overall study findings and caveats: For ankylosing spondylitis blood, a TCR beta motif of seven to nine highly homologous variants appeared characteristic. A number of the motif variants had already been described in reactive arthritis synovial fluid and blood. Disease-associated clonotypes exhibited CD8+ identity and were relatively infrequent in peripheral blood. In ankylosing spondylitis patients, matched synovial fluid reportedly showed significant enrichment of disease-linked clones.

This clonotype was obtained from a male donor with ankylosing spondylitis. The sequenced sample was blood, either unsorted or a sorted T cell fraction (not recorded which). J is TRBJ2-7 and V is TRBV12-3 or TRBV12-4, with D maybe TRBD2 (6 bases). CDR3 sequence: CASSFGGTLGQYF. The CDR3 nucleotides read TGTGCCAGCAGCTTCGGAGGGACCCTAGGGCAGTACTTC.